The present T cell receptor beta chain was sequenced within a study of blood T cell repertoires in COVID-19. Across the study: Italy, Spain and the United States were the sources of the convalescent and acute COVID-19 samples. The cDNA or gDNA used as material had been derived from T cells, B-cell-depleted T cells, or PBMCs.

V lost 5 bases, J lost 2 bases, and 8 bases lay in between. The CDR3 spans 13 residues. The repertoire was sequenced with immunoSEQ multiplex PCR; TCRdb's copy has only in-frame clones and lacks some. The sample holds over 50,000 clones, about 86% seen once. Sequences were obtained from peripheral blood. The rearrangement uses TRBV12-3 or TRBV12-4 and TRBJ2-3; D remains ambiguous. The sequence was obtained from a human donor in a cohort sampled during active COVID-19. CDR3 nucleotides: TGTGCCAGCAGTCCCTTCTTCACAGATACGCAGTATTTT. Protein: CASSPFFTDTQYF.